This T cell receptor beta chain originates from a study of blood T cell repertoires in COVID-19 (dated by TCRdb to 2020 to 2022). In the study overall: Collaborator samples came from the United States, Italy and Spain and covered acute and convalescent phases of COVID-19. The repertoires were released in a freely available public database meant as a resource for research on the immune response to SARS-CoV-2. Where available, HLA class I and class II types were obtained from metadata supplied by the sample provider rather than from assay-based typing. Deeply sampled blood TCRbeta repertoires from subjects exposed to, actively infected with, or recovered from COVID-19 were included in the dataset. Nearly every sample came with metadata listing a de-identified subject ID, COVID-19 status, age in years and sex. The material from the prospective study consisted of cDNA or gDNA derived from T cells, B-cell-depleted T cells, or PBMCs. The samples were drawn from the first 160 participants of the ongoing ImmuneRACE study and from over a thousand subjects provided by 6 global collaborators. Broad study findings and their caveats: The quantity of clinical and demographic metadata differed by source and by participant and was supplied without curation.

From the germline V gene (reference sequence), CDR1 is MNHEY and CDR2 is SMNVEV. From the cysteine up to the phenylalanine, the CDR3 has a length of 13 residues. Only the CDR3 region is kept as DNA, spanning 39 bases read in frame from base 1. Trimming removed 6 bases from V and 12 bases from J; the gene matches leave 11 bases unexplained. TCRbeta CDR3 regions were amplified from genomic DNA by means of the immunoSEQ Assay, a bias-controlled multiplex PCR. In the paper's pipeline: The number of nucleated cells in each sample was estimated by amplification of reference gene primers within the assay. To quantify the absolute abundance of each unique TCRbeta CDR3 rearrangement, sequence reads were collapsed and filtered. Productive Simpson clonality was computed per sample as the square root of Simpson's diversity index over productive rearrangements. Drawn from immuneACCESS, this table holds only the in-frame rearrangements with V and J called that TCRdb kept. Clones are partly lost; checked studies trace under half to an unresolved V gene and leave the rest unexplained. V and J calls and clone size are as listed in that table; D and trimming were resolved from the DNA. The sample table lists around 230,000 clones, 82% of them with a count of one. The ten top clones hold 9.5% to 15% of the sample.

With respect to this clone: The antigen this receptor binds is unknown. Base-call qualities are not available, and no considerably larger clone is one nucleotide away.

Collaborating institutions collected whole blood in K2EDTA tubes following their own protocols. For TCRbeta analysis, collaborators shipped samples as frozen whole blood, isolated PBMCs, or DNA extracted from either of those sample types. Here the chain combines TRBV27 and TRBJ1-1, and 9 junctional nucleotides match TRBD1. This TCR derives from a woman aged 55-69 years with active or convalescent COVID-19. What was sequenced was peripheral blood. The DNA sequence is as follows: TGTGCCAGCAGCCATAACCAGGGACAGGGCTCTTTCTTT. This gives the protein CASSHNQGQGSFF.